This TCR beta chain is from a study of early T cells in non-severe SARS-CoV-2 infection. Turning to the study itself: Sequenced material consisted of bulk RNA (from unsorted whole blood), and chains were unpaired.

This clonotype was seen more than once but under ten times. V was pared by 4 bases and J by 0 bases, with 11 bases between. CDR1 is SGHTA and CDR2 is FQGNSA in the germline V gene. The CDR3 is made up of 15 amino acids. Unique molecular identifiers were added to individual cDNA molecules. One entry per CDR3 protein results from TCRdb running MiXCR on the 5' RACE reads. The data contain 50,000 to 60,000 distinct CDR3 sequences, approximately 6.7% of them singletons. The TCR comes from an adult who was a healthcare worker with PCR-confirmed SARS-CoV-2 infection or an uninfected control (not recorded which). Sequenced: whole blood. This chain links TRBV7-2 with TRBJ2-3, with D perhaps TRBD1 or TRBD2 (6 bases each). This CDR3 is CASSSWGASTDTQYF. The CDR3 DNA is TGTGCCAGCAGCTCCTGGGGGGCGAGCACAGATACGCAGTATTTT.